This TCR beta chain is from a study of shared clonotypes between healthy human individuals. This clone was detected only once. Germline assignment: CDR1 MNHEY and CDR2 SVGAGI. Trimming shortened V by 3 bases and J by 0 bases, and 13 bases separated the two germline ends. The length of the CDR3 is 16 residues. Some clones are missing from TCRdb's copy, which holds only in-frame ones; the method was immunoSEQ multiplex PCR. Among some 2,500,000 clones listed, 85% to 95% were seen once. Source material: naive CD4+ T cells from PBMCs. As to subset: CD45RA+ positively selected. The chain recombines TRBV6-5 with TRBJ2-3; D uncertain. The receptor was isolated from a man aged 18 to 29 in good health. Some clones in this sample may be carry-over from other donors' samples. CDR3: CASSYNVRSSTDTQYF. CDR3 DNA sequence: TGTGCCAGCAGTTATAACGTTAGATCTAGCACAGATACGCAGTATTTT.